This TCR beta chain was captured in a study of cytomegalovirus exposure and HLA in healthy donors. About the research overall: Early released data had approximately 86 million unique TCRs, all coming from HLA-typed donors. Study observations and caveats: Productive status was seen about 87% or about 30% of the time for most TCR beta V segments in an earlier analysis. Presence/absence analyses took donor sequencing depth as roughly uniform. Follow-up analysis seemed to connect common viral pathogens with several of the most significant clusters identified.

PCR amplification relied on 60 Vbeta primers (plus 13 Jbeta primers). Produced via immunoSEQ multiplex PCR; TCRdb's table is partial and in-frame only. The table lists about 130,000 clones, about four fifths of them singletons. V was pared by 2 bases and J by 1 base, with 8 bases between. This CDR3 spans 15 amino acids. Germline V gene lookup returns CDR1 SNHLY and CDR2 FYNNEI. Points on this clone: The antigen is undetermined.

This TCR was recovered from a man aged 35 to 55 in good health and CMV-seronegative. The genes are TRBV2 and TRBJ2-2, with D possibly TRBD1 on 6 matching bases. Material: PBMCs. CDR3 DNA sequence: TGTGCCAGCAGTGAACTACAGGGGAACACCGGGGAGCTGTTTTTT. The encoded protein is CASSELQGNTGELFF.